This entry describes one T cell receptor beta chain. The data stem from a study of identical twins. The V end lost 4 bases, the J end lost 8 bases, and 18 bases lay between the germline ends. This CDR3 comprises 16 residues. The germline V gene has CDR1 MGHRA and CDR2 YSYEKL. TCRdb re-analysed the 5' RACE reads in MiXCR, keeping a single row per CDR3 protein. The top ten clones hold 40% of a sample with nearly 200,000 distinct CDR3 sequences, approximately 16% of them seen once. The sample was also linked to a second study, of T cells expressing NK-cell markers. That work adds: Just one sequenced donor of eight was HCMV-seronegative, while seven were seropositive. The study found these clonotypes also leading the CD3+CD56-NKG2C+ fraction in a few donors.

The source material was CD8+ T cells sorted from blood. This TCR was sampled from a woman aged 18 to 35 in good health. This chain connects TRBV4-1 to TRBJ1-6; D might be TRBD1 (5 bases). CDR3 in DNA: TGCGCCAGCAGCCCACGGGACTCCGCCGGAGATTCACCCCTCCACTTT. Translation: CASSPRDSAGDSPLHF.